This is a list of T cell receptor beta chains from one sample in a study of blood T cell repertoires in COVID-19. TCRdb's copy holds only in-frame clones and misses some; the assay was immunoSEQ multiplex PCR. The sample comprises 200,000 or so clones, roughly 80% of which are singletons, and about 0.95% rests with the top ten. Sequenced: peripheral blood. These receptors were taken from a man aged 55 to 70 with COVID-19, enrolled during active disease. The CDR3 runs from the conserved cysteine through the conserved F or W. A D gene is named only where the DNA matches it firmly. Expanded clones get a size class; other rows say once, few or many, or leave the size out.

>TRBV12-5|TRBJ2-7|-|-
TGTGCTAGTGGTACATCAGGGAAATTGGAGCAGTACTTC
CASGTSGKLEQYF
>TRBV15|TRBJ1-5|-|-
TGTGCCACCAGCAGAGATCCGTCGAATCAGCCCCAGCATTTT
CATSRDPSNQPQHF
>TRBV15|TRBJ1-2|TRBD1|-
TGTGCCACCGGGGCAGGGGGGCGGAAAAATAACTATGGCTACACCTTC
CATGAGGRKNNYGYTF
>TRBV6-2/TRBV6-3|TRBJ1-1|TRBD1|-
TGTGCCAGCAGTAGGGGGCAAGACACTGAAGCTTTCTTT
CASSRGQDTEAFF
>TRBV18|TRBJ1-5|-|-
TGTGCCAGCTCACCGGGAGGTGAAGGTCAGCCCCAGCATTTT
CASSPGGEGQPQHF
>TRBV28|TRBJ1-1|TRBD1|-
TGTGCCAGCAGCTTGGGACAGGGGGCGAGGGGAGCTTTCTTT
CASSLGQGARGAFF
>TRBV9|TRBJ2-2|-|-
TGTGCCAGCAGCCCCCCAGGCACCGGGGAGCTGTTTTTT
CASSPPGTGELFF
>TRBV7-8|TRBJ1-5|-|few
TGTGCCAGCAGCGAGCTCGGGGGTTTAAGCAATCAGCCCCAGCATTTT
CASSELGGLSNQPQHF
>TRBV29-1|TRBJ2-1|-|-
TGCAGCGTCAGGGAGGACAATGAGCAGTTCTTC
CSVREDNEQFF
>TRBV7-2|TRBJ1-1|TRBD1|-
TGTGCCAGCAGCTTAGAGGGACAGCTGAACACTGAAGCTTTCTTT
CASSLEGQLNTEAFF
>TRBV27|TRBJ1-2|-|-
TGTGCCAGCCGGGGGTTGACCTATGGCTACACCTTC
CASRGLTYGYTF
>TRBV2|TRBJ1-5|-|-
TGTGCCAGCATGCCGACCCGGGGAGGCAATCAGCCCCAGCATTTT
CASMPTRGGNQPQHF
>TRBV7-6|TRBJ1-6|-|-
TGTGCCAGCAGCTTAGGGGCCCAGGGAGGTTCACCCCTCCACTTT
CASSLGAQGGSPLHF
>TRBV5-1|TRBJ1-2|TRBD1|-
TGCGCCAGCAGCCCAGGGACAGAGACCTTCTATGGCTACACCTTC
CASSPGTETFYGYTF
>TRBV12-3/TRBV12-4|TRBJ2-1|-|-
TGTGCCAGCAGTCCGGGACTGTACAATGAGCAGTTCTTC
CASSPGLYNEQFF
>TRBV29-1|TRBJ1-2|-|-
TGCAGCGTTGGGGGAGCGGGCGGCTACACCTTC
CSVGGAGGYTF
>TRBV28|TRBJ1-5|-|-
TGTGCCAGCAGTTTCAATCCTAGGGGCTCACAGCATTTT
CASSFNPRGSQHF
>TRBV6-2/TRBV6-3|TRBJ2-6|TRBD1|-
TGTGCCAGCAGTTACAAGGCGGGACAGGTAACCTCTGGGGCCAACGTCCTGACTTTC
CASSYKAGQVTSGANVLTF
>TRBV5-1|TRBJ2-1|TRBD2|-
TGCGCCAGCAGGCGACTAGCGGGAGTCGGCGAGCAGTTCTTC
CASRRLAGVGEQFF
>TRBV6-6|TRBJ2-1|-|-
TGTGCCAGCAGTTCCCGGGGTCTAGATTACAATGAGCAGTTCTTC
CASSSRGLDYNEQFF
>TRBV10-2|TRBJ2-6|-|-
TGCGCCAGCAGTGGTCCAGCCCAGGCTCCCTCTGGGGCCAACGTCCTGACTTTC
CASSGPAQAPSGANVLTF
>TRBV18|TRBJ2-1|TRBD2|-
TGTGCCAGCTCACCGGAAGCGGGAGTATCCTACAATGAGCAGTTCTTC
CASSPEAGVSYNEQFF
>TRBV6-2/TRBV6-3|TRBJ1-2|TRBD1|few
TGTGCCAGCAGTTACAGGGGGCACTATGGCTACACCTTC
CASSYRGHYGYTF
>TRBV5-8|TRBJ1-5|-|-
TGTGCCAGCAGAAGCTCCAGACAAAATCAGCCCCAGCATTTT
CASRSSRQNQPQHF
>TRBV18|TRBJ1-5|TRBD1|-
TGTGCCAGCTCACCGGGACAGGGGGAGCGGCCCCAGCATTTT
CASSPGQGERPQHF
>TRBV4-1|TRBJ2-5|TRBD1|-
TGCGCCAGCAGCCAAGGGGGACAGGGGATAGAGACCCAGTACTTC
CASSQGGQGIETQYF
>TRBV20-1|TRBJ2-1|TRBD1|-
TGCAGTGCTAGTCGGACAGGGGATAGTGTTGAGCAGTTCTTC
CSASRTGDSVEQFF
>TRBV19|TRBJ2-3|TRBD2|-
TGTGCCAGTAGTATGAAGGCTAGCGGGAGGAGTACGCAGTATTTT
CASSMKASGRSTQYF
>TRBV11-3|TRBJ2-1|-|once
TGTGCCAGCAGCTTAGACGGGTCATTCGATGAGCAGTTCTTC
CASSLDGSFDEQFF
>TRBV19|TRBJ1-6|-|-
TGTGCCAGTAGTATGGTCAGCTCCTATAATTCACCCCTCCACTTT
CASSMVSSYNSPLHF
>TRBV6-6|TRBJ1-5|-|-
TGTGCCAGCAGCACAGGAAATCAGCCCCAGCATTTT
CASSTGNQPQHF
>TRBV6-6|TRBJ1-5|-|once
TGTGCCAGCGCAGGTCCTAGCAATCAGCCCCAGCATTTT
CASAGPSNQPQHF
>TRBV5-1|TRBJ1-6|-|-
TGCGCCAGCAGCTGGAGTGAGTATAATTCACCCCTCCACTTT
CASSWSEYNSPLHF
>TRBV10-3|TRBJ2-7|-|few
TGTGCCATCAGTGAGTCGATCGCCGCCAGCTCCTACGAGCAGTACTTC
CAISESIAASSYEQYF
>TRBV5-6|TRBJ2-1|TRBD1|-
TGTGCCAGCAGCGTATGGAAAGGGACAGGGGGGTTCAGTGAGCAGTTCTTC
CASSVWKGTGGFSEQFF
>TRBV30|TRBJ2-7|TRBD2|once
TGTGCCTGGAGTGGACTAGCGGCCGTACTCGGGCAGTACTTC
CAWSGLAAVLGQYF
>TRBV4-1|TRBJ1-2|TRBD1|-
TGCGCCAGCAGCCAATCGGGACAGGTAAACTATGGCTACACCTTC
CASSQSGQVNYGYTF
>TRBV5-4|TRBJ2-5|-|-
TGTGCCAGCAGCTTGGATTGGGGCGCGGGGGAGACCCAGTACTTC
CASSLDWGAGETQYF
>TRBV6-1|TRBJ2-1|-|-
TGTGCCAGCAGTGAAGTTAGTCGGGAGTTCTTC
CASSEVSREFF
>TRBV7-3|TRBJ1-1|TRBD1|-
TGTGCCAGCAGCCCCTTTCCCGGACAGGGATGGAACACTGAAGCTTTCTTT
CASSPFPGQGWNTEAFF
>TRBV28|TRBJ1-2|-|-
TGTGCCAGCAGTCCAACCCCGCGCCAAGCAGGTGGCTACACCTTC
CASSPTPRQAGGYTF
>TRBV5-5|TRBJ2-5|TRBD2|once
TGTGCCAGCAGCCCAGGGAGGGAACAGTACTTC
CASSPGREQYF
>TRBV7-6|TRBJ2-7|TRBD1|-
TGTGCCAGCAGCCCAGGGGTGACAGGGTCCTACGAGCAGTACTTC
CASSPGVTGSYEQYF
>TRBV6-2/TRBV6-3|TRBJ2-1|-|-
TGTGCCAGCAGTTACGGGCAGGGGCTAACAATGAAGCAGTTCTTC
CASSYGQGLTMKQFF
>TRBV28|TRBJ2-1|-|-
TGTGCCAGCATAGCAGGACTCCGTGCCAATGAGCAGTTCTTC
CASIAGLRANEQFF
>TRBV18|TRBJ2-7|TRBD2|once
TGTGCCAGCTCACCAAGACTAGCGGGAGACGAGCAGTACTTC
CASSPRLAGDEQYF
>TRBV5-1|TRBJ2-7|TRBD1|-
TGCGCCAGCAACCCCCGGACAGGGCCCCCCTACGAGCAGTACTTC
CASNPRTGPPYEQYF
>TRBV30|TRBJ1-4|TRBD1|once
TGTGCCTGGAGTATTCAGGGGGTGTTGGGAAAACTGTTTTTT
CAWSIQGVLGKLFF
>TRBV10-3|TRBJ1-2|TRBD1|-
TGTGCCACCCAGGACAGGGGCTCTAACTATGGCTACACCTTC
CATQDRGSNYGYTF
>TRBV27|TRBJ1-2|-|-
TGTGCCAGCAGTTTACAGGGGTTCGGCAGGTTTAACTATGGCTACACCTTC
CASSLQGFGRFNYGYTF
>TRBV2|TRBJ1-2|-|-
TGTGCCACATTCGGGCAGGGAGGCGGCTACACCTTC
CATFGQGGGYTF